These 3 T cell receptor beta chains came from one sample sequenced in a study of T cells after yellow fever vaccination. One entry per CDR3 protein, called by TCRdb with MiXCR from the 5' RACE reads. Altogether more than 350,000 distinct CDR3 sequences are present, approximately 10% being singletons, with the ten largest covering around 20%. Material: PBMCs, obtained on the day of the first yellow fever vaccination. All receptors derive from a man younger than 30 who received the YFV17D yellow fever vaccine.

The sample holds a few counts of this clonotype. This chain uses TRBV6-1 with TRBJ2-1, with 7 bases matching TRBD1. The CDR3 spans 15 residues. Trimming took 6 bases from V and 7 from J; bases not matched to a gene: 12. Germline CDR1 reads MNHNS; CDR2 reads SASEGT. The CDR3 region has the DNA TGTGCCAGCAGGACGGCCGGGACAGTCGGTAATGAGCAGTTCTTC. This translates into CASRTAGTVGNEQFF.

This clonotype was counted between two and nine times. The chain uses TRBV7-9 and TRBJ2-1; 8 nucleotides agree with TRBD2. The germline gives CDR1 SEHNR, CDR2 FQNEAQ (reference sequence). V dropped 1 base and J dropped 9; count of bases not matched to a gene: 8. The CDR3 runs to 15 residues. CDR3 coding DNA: TGTGCCAGCAGCTTAGGCGGTGGACTAGCCCTTGAGCAGTTCTTC. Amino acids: CASSLGGGLALEQFF.

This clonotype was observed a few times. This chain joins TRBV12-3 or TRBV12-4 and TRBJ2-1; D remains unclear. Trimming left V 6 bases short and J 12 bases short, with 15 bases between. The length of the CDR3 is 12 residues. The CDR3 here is CASSADPLTQFF. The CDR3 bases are TGTGCCAGCAGCGCTGACCCCCTGACGCAGTTCTTC.